The 9 T cell receptor beta chains presented below share a single source sample, sequenced in a study of cytomegalovirus exposure and HLA in healthy donors. The PCR used 60 Vbeta and 13 Jbeta primers. Assay used: immunoSEQ multiplex PCR; TCRdb lists only in-frame clones, some missing. Its clone listing holds under 90,000 clones. The sequencing input was PBMCs. Receptors were obtained from a man aged 45-65 years in good health and CMV-seropositive.

In regard to this clone: The same CDR3 also results from other DNA sequences found in this sample. The gene calls are TRBV25-1 and TRBJ1-4, with unresolved D. Germline values: CDR1 MGHDK, CDR2 SYGVNS. V was trimmed by 2 bases and J by 5 bases, leaving 6 bases between them. CDR3 length: 13 residues. CDR3 bases: TGTGCCAGCAGTGAACAGATAAATGAAAAACTGTTTTTT. Translating it yields CASSEQINEKLFF.

V is TRBV11-2 and J is TRBJ1-1; TRBD1 agrees at 9 bases. The CDR3 contains 19 residues. CDR1 is SGHAT and CDR2 is FQNNGV in the germline V gene. J lost 5 bases, V lost 0 bases, and 16 bases had no gene match. CDR3 region: CASSLDFGTGIWDGTEAFF. CDR3 in DNA: TGTGCCAGCAGCTTAGATTTTGGGACAGGGATTTGGGATGGGACTGAAGCTTTCTTT.

The chain links TRBV9 to TRBJ2-6, with no clear D. The CDR3 covers 14 residues. Germline CDR1 and CDR2: SGDLS and YYNGEE. V dropped 0 bases and J dropped 5 bases, with 6 bases sitting between them. CDR3 sequence (DNA): TGTGCCAGCAGCGTAGAGCCGTGGGCCAACGTCCTGACTTTC. Protein sequence: CASSVEPWANVLTF.

The chain recombines TRBV19 with TRBJ1-4; no clear D gene. CDR3 length: 13 residues. Germline V gives CDR1 LNHDA, CDR2 SQIVND (reference sequence). V gave up 2 bases and J gave up 8 bases, with 9 bases separating them. The CDR3, as DNA: TGTGCCAGTAGTATACCCTTGGGCGAAAAACTGTTTTTT. It yields the protein CASSIPLGEKLFF. The full variable domain, its missing parts supplied by reference TRBV19 and TRBJ1-4, is DGGITQSPKYLFRKEGQNVTLSCEQNLNHDAMYWYRQDPGQGLRLIYYSQIVNDFQKGDIAEGYSVSREKKESFPLTVTSAQKNPTAFYLCASSIPLGEKLFFGSGTQLSVL.

The chain carries TRBV5-1 and TRBJ2-7; TRBD2 matches 8 bases. This CDR3 has 16 amino acids. The germline V gene encodes CDR1 SGHRS and CDR2 YFSETQ. V lost 3 bases and J lost 2; bases outside the gene matches: 10. In DNA, the CDR3 is TGCGCCAGCAGCTCCGGAAGCGGGAGCCGTACCTACGAGCAGTACTTC. This sequence encodes CASSSGSGSRTYEQYF.

This chain joins TRBV4-1 and TRBJ1-6, with 7 positions matching TRBD1. CDR1 and CDR2 (germline): MGHRA, YSYEKL. The junction had 8 bases not matched to a gene; V was cut back by 4 bases and J by 2 bases. The CDR3 runs 17 residues. In DNA, the CDR3 is TGCGCCAGCAGCCCCAACCGGGACAGCACCTATAATTCACCCCTCCACTTT. This gives the protein CASSPNRDSTYNSPLHF.

The chain combines TRBV27 with TRBJ2-1; maybe TRBD1 (7 bases). CDR1 is MNHEY and CDR2 is SMNVEV in the germline V gene (reference sequence). The V and J ends lost 4 bases and 12 bases respectively, with 16 bases between them. The length of the CDR3 is 13 residues. As DNA, the CDR3 is TGTGCCAGCAGTTGGGGGGCAGGGGGGTGGCAGTTCTTC. This codes for CASSWGAGGWQFF.

In the case of this clone: At one of its ends the junction is not consistent with the germline gene, which may arise from a read error. This chain links TRBV11-2 with TRBJ2-2, with a tentative D call TRBD1 (5 bases). This CDR3 is built from 17 residues. The germline gives CDR1 SGHAT, CDR2 FQNNGV. The CDR3 DNA reads as TGCCCCAGCAGCTTAGAGGCAGGGTACTCGAACACCGGGGAGCTGTTTTTT. This codes for CPSSLEAGYSNTGELFF.

Of note for this clone: Other DNA sequences within the sample encode an identical CDR3. This sequence joins TRBV18 and TRBJ2-7; 7 nucleotides match TRBD2. Germline values: CDR1 KGHSH, CDR2 LQKENI. CDR3 length equals 15 residues. V lost 4 bases and J lost 2; bases outside the gene matches: 8. The CDR3, as DNA: TGTGCCAGCTCACTGGGTAGCGGGCAGACCTACGAGCAGTACGTC. Translated: CASSLGSGQTYEQYV.